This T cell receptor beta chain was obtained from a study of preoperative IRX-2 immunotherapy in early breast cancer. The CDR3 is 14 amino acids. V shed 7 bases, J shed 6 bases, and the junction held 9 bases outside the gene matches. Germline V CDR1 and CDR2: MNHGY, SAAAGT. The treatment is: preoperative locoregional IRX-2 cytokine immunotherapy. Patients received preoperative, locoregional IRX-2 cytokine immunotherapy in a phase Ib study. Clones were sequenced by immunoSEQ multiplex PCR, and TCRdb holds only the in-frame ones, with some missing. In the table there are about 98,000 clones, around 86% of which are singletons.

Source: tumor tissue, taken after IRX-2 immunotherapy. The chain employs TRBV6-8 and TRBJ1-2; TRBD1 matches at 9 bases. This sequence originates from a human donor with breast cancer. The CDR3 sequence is CASNRDRASDGYTF. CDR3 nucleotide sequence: TGTGCCAGCAATCGGGACAGGGCGTCGGATGGCTACACCTTC.